This T cell receptor beta chain was sequenced for a study of T cell responses to AZD1222 COVID-19 vaccine. Study-wide context: Both about-4-week and about-12-week second-dose recipients were combined.

The repertoire was sequenced with immunoSEQ multiplex PCR; TCRdb's copy has only in-frame clones and lacks some. This sample has about 98,000 clones, with around 87% found just once. This CDR3 is 16 amino acids long. Per the germline V gene, CDR1 is LGHDT and CDR2 is YNNKEL (reference sequence). Germline trimming cut 1 base from V and 9 bases from J; bases unmatched to any gene: 12. This clonotype was obtained from an adult in good health. The source was peripheral blood, collected on day 0 of AZD1222 vaccination. The chain couples TRBV3-1 (or the pseudogene TRBV3-2) to TRBJ2-7; 10 bases map to TRBD2. The CDR3 coding sequence is TGTGCCAGCAGCCAAGTAGTAACAGCGGGGGGGCGCGTGCAGTACTTC. Translating gives CASSQVVTAGGRVQYF.